A single sample gave rise to the 18 T cell receptor beta chains below, sequenced in a study of vaccination effects on CD4 cells after COVID-19. The table came from immunoSEQ multiplex PCR; TCRdb's copy has only in-frame clones and leaves some out. The sample lists roughly 24,000 clones; roughly 79% were seen once. What these receptors recognize is not known. Viral peptide pools were used in the ViraFEST assay to expand antigen-specific CD4+ T cells, and sequencing came afterward. The culture ran for 10 days, and then CD4+ T cells were isolated. It was two doses of either the BNT162b2 or mRNA-1273 vaccine that participants received. Specimen: CD4+ T cells from PBMCs cultured with SARS-CoV-2 spike peptides, collected after COVID-19 vaccination. The receptors were sampled from a human donor who received a COVID-19 vaccine. Some clones in this sample may be carry-over from other donors' samples.

This chain joins TRBV24-1 and TRBJ1-2, with D possibly TRBD1 on 5 matching bases. CDR1 and CDR2 from the germline V gene are KGHDR and SFDVKD. The CDR3 consists of 13 residues. V lost 3 bases to trimming and J lost 5 bases, with 9 bases between them. CDR3 in amino acids: CATSDVKGYGYTF. The CDR3, as DNA: TGTGCCACCAGTGATGTGAAGGGGTATGGCTACACCTTC.

This clone was observed a few times. The chain carries TRBV6-5 and TRBJ1-1; D possibly corresponds to TRBD1 (6 bases). The CDR3 has 16 amino acids. Germline CDR1 reads MNHEY; CDR2 reads SVGAGI. V gave up 2 bases and J gave up 1 base, with 14 bases separating them. Written as DNA, the CDR3 is TGTGCCAGCAGTTACATTGGCAGGGGATGGAACACTGAAGCTTTCTTT. This translates into CASSYIGRGWNTEAFF.

This chain connects TRBV28 to TRBJ2-7, with 7 positions matching TRBD2. J gave up 6 bases and V 6 bases, and 11 bases lay outside the gene matches. The length of the CDR3 is 14 residues. Germline CDR1 MDHEN, CDR2 SYDVKM. CDR3 sequence (DNA): TGTGCCAGCAGCTCAAGCGGGGAAGGCTCCGAGCAGTACGTC. It translates to CASSSSGEGSEQYV.

The chain joins TRBV29-1 to TRBJ2-1; D may be TRBD1 (6 bases). The CDR3 consists of 13 residues. Germline V gives CDR1 SQVTM, CDR2 ANQGSEA. V shed 4 bases and J shed 4 bases, with 11 bases lying between them. The chain's CDR3 is CSVGPDSYNEQFF. The CDR3 coding sequence is TGCAGCGTTGGCCCGGACAGTTACAATGAGCAGTTCTTC.

Comments on this clone: Different DNA sequences within this sample yield the same CDR3. The CDR3 spells CAWSRQGDQPQHF. CDR3 bases: TGTGCCTGGAGTCGGCAGGGAGATCAGCCCCAGCATTTT. J is TRBJ1-5 and V is TRBV30, with D tentatively TRBD1 (5 bases). V gave up 2 bases and J gave up 5 bases, with 10 bases separating them. This CDR3 region has 13 residues. CDR1 and CDR2 from the germline V gene are GTSNPN and SVGIG (reference sequence).

V usage is TRBV18 and J usage is TRBJ2-7; D call uncertain. Germline-derived CDR1 and CDR2 are KGHSH and LQKENI. The CDR3 contains 14 residues. V was trimmed by 4 bases and J by 5 bases, leaving 15 bases between them. For the CDR3, the DNA is TGTGCCAGCTCACACGCTTCCCTCTCGGACGAGCAGTACGTC. Encoded protein: CASSHASLSDEQYV.

The chain is built from TRBV5-1 and TRBJ2-2; possibly TRBD2 for D (6 bases). V lost 1 base and J 3 bases, leaving 7 bases between the germline ends. Looked up from germline, CDR1 is SGHRS and CDR2 is YFSETQ. The CDR3 runs 14 residues. The CDR3 here is CASSLTGDTGELFF. The CDR3 DNA follows: TGCGCCAGCAGCTTGACGGGGGACACCGGGGAGCTGTTTTTT.

The chain couples TRBV27 to TRBJ2-5, with 8 nucleotides matching TRBD2. CDR1 and CDR2 (germline): MNHEY, SMNVEV (reference sequence). The CDR3 length is 12 residues. Trimming removed 8 bases from V and 7 bases from J; junction bases left unmatched: 6. CDR3 amino acids: CASSRGGGTQYF. In nucleotides, the CDR3 is TGTGCCAGCTCCCGGGGGGGTGGGACCCAGTACTTC.

This chain joins TRBV7-3 and TRBJ2-1; weak D call: TRBD2 (5 bases). CDR3 size: 11 residues. The V and J ends lost 8 bases and 8 bases respectively, with 10 bases between them. Germline V gene lookup returns CDR1 SGHTA and CDR2 FQGTGA. CDR3 amino acids: CASAREHEQFF. CDR3 coding DNA: TGTGCCAGCGCGAGGGAACATGAGCAGTTCTTC.

This clone was seen more than once but under ten times. V is TRBV2 and J is TRBJ2-7, with TRBD1 identical over 7 bases. Trimming cost V 5 bases and J 0 bases; bases outside gene matches: 7. This CDR3 contains 15 residues. Germline V lookup: CDR1 SNHLY, CDR2 FYNNEI. CDR3 in DNA: TGTGCCAGCAGTTTCGGGACAGCAATCTCCTACGAGCAGTACGTC. Translation: CASSFGTAISYEQYV.

This clone has a handful of counts. The V gene is TRBV30, the J gene TRBJ2-2; 9 bases map to TRBD1. V was clipped by 2 bases and J by 3 bases; unmatched bases: 4. The length of the CDR3 is 15 residues. Germline V gene data show CDR1 as GTSNPN and CDR2 as SVGIG (reference sequence). DNA for the CDR3: TGTGCCTGGAGTCCGGGACAGGGATACACCGGGGAGCTGTTTTTT. It yields the protein CAWSPGQGYTGELFF. Full variable domain (missing parts from reference TRBV30 and TRBJ2-2): SQTIHQWPATLVQPVGSPLSLECTVEGTSNPNLYWYRQAAGRGLQLLFYSVGIGQISSEVPQNLSASRPQDRQFILSSKKLLLSDSGFYLCAWSPGQGYTGELFFGEGSRLTVL.

Here the CDR3 reads CASSPTGYGYTF. DNA for the CDR3: TGTGCCAGTAGTCCGACAGGGTACGGCTACACCTTC. The chain employs TRBV19 and TRBJ1-2, with 7 bases identical to TRBD1. J gave up 8 bases and V 5 bases, and 5 bases lay outside the gene matches. This CDR3 comprises 12 residues. Germline CDR1 LNHDA, CDR2 SQIVND (reference sequence).

The chain couples TRBV4-3 to TRBJ2-5, with D uncertain. This CDR3 has 16 residues. From germline, CDR1 is LGHNA and CDR2 YSLEER. V shed 4 bases and J shed 1 base, with 16 bases lying between them. The CDR3 DNA reads TGCGCCAGCAGCCTCAGACTTGACGCCACCCAAGAGACCCAGTACTTC. Translation gives CASSLRLDATQETQYF.

A single count supports this clone. V gene TRBV3-1 (or the pseudogene TRBV3-2) combines with J gene TRBJ1-2, with D possibly matching TRBD1 (6 bases). Trimming took 4 bases from V and 6 from J, leaving 21 bases between them. This CDR3 is 16 amino acids long. CDR1 LGHDT and CDR2 YNNKEL come from the germline V gene (reference sequence). CDR3 sequence: CASSLLGRGAGDGYTF. CDR3 bases: TGTGCCAGCAGCCTCCTCGGCCGGGGGGCGGGGGATGGCTACACCTTC.

A single count supports this clone. The V and J genes are TRBV5-1 and TRBJ1-1, with unresolved D. CDR3 size: 15 residues. V lost 0 bases and J lost 1, with 10 bases in between. The germline V gene has CDR1 SGHRS and CDR2 YFSETQ. CDR3: CASSLDRWGNTEAFF. In DNA, the CDR3 is TGCGCCAGCAGCTTGGACCGGTGGGGGAACACTGAAGCTTTCTTT.

CDR3 nucleotide sequence: TGTGCCAGCAGTGAAGTCCCCCGGCAGCCCCAGCATTTT. The encoded protein is CASSEVPRQPQHF. The chain recombines TRBV6-1 with TRBJ1-5, with D hard to call. Trimming cost V 1 base and J 7 bases, with 8 bases left between them. CDR1 MNHNS and CDR2 SASEGT come from the germline V gene. The CDR3 extends over 13 amino acids.

The chain employs TRBV3-1 (or the pseudogene TRBV3-2) and TRBJ1-4, with TRBD1 as a possible D gene (5 bases). V gave up 0 bases and J gave up 3 bases, with 8 bases separating them. The CDR3 extends over 15 amino acids. CDR1 is LGHDT and CDR2 is YNNKEL in the germline V gene (reference sequence). CDR3 in DNA: TGTGCCAGCAGCCAAGACAGAGGGGCTAATGAAAAACTGTTTTTT. Translation gives CASSQDRGANEKLFF.

The J gene is TRBJ2-7, the V gene TRBV27; 7 nucleotides match TRBD1. CDR1 and CDR2 from the germline V gene are MNHEY and SMNVEV (reference sequence). Unmatched junction bases numbered 7, after V lost 5 bases and J lost 3 bases. The CDR3 is made up of 14 amino acids. The CDR3 sequence is CASSRDRDSYEQYV. CDR3 bases: TGTGCCAGCAGTCGCGACCGGGACAGCTACGAGCAGTACGTC.